This paragraph covers one T cell receptor (beta chain) sequence. This specimen belongs to a study of blood T cell repertoires in COVID-19. Clones were read by immunoSEQ multiplex PCR, and TCRdb kept only the in-frame ones, dropping some. Among approximately 350,000 clones listed, roughly 90% were seen once. Germline CDR1 LNHDA, CDR2 SQIVND (reference sequence). V was pared by 3 bases and J by 4 bases, with 9 bases between. The CDR3 has 13 residues. J is TRBJ1-2 and V is TRBV19; D may be TRBD1 (6 bases). This receptor was taken from a woman in her 30s with COVID-19, enrolled during active disease. The sample consisted of peripheral blood. The CDR3 spells CASSMAGVYGYTF. CDR3 nucleotides: TGTGCCAGTAGTATGGCAGGGGTCTATGGCTACACCTTC.